This T cell receptor beta chain comes out of a study of blood T cell repertoires in COVID-19. Overall study context: Sources were T cells, B-cell-depleted T cells, or PBMCs; the material itself was cDNA or gDNA.

Libraries were prepared by immunoSEQ multiplex PCR; TCRdb keeps only in-frame clonotypes and omits some of them. The sample holds tens of thousands of clones, roughly 78% seen once. The CDR3 extends over 13 amino acids. V was clipped by 7 bases and J by 4 bases, with 16 bases between them. From germline, CDR1 is SQVTM and CDR2 ANQGSEA. V gene TRBV29-1 combines with J gene TRBJ2-5, with D possibly being TRBD2 (6 bases). The sequenced sample was peripheral blood. The source of this sequence is a man aged 55 to 70 with active or convalescent COVID-19. The CDR3 region has the DNA TGCAGCGCCAGCCCCGACGGGGGAGAGACCCAGTACTTC. Amino acid sequence: CSASPDGGETQYF.